What follows describes a single T cell receptor beta chain. Its matching antigen is unknown. The data were obtained in a study of T cell responses to AZD1222 COVID-19 vaccine. Study information: Pooling of second doses given at about 4 or about 12 weeks was done. Study-level results: All repertoire sampling was performed exclusively after the peak T cell response.

With 5 bases clipped from V and 9 bases from J, the junction kept 11 bases outside the gene matches. CDR3 length: 17 amino acids. Germline V gene lookup returns CDR1 SGHTA and CDR2 FQGNSA. TCRdb's table, derived via immunoSEQ multiplex PCR, lists solely in-frame clones and lacks some. Of about 100,000 clones in the sample, just under 90% were seen once. The TCR sequence derives from an adult in good health. The chain carries TRBV7-2 and TRBJ1-6; 12 bases are shared with TRBD1. Source: peripheral blood, taken on day 0 of AZD1222 vaccination. CDR3 in amino acids: CASSPHSRDRGLSPLHF. CDR3 DNA: TGTGCCAGCAGCCCTCACAGCCGGGACAGGGGGCTTTCACCCCTCCACTTT.